These T cell receptor beta chains were read from a single sample in a study of T cells in Graves' hyperthyroidism and ophthalmopathy. TCRdb redid the calling of the multiplex PCR reads with MiXCR, one entry per CDR3 protein. The sample carries about 620,000 distinct CDR3 sequences, roughly 15% recorded once. Sequencing used blood. The receptors shown here come from a woman under 40 with Graves' hyperthyroidism. Both conserved end residues are part of each CDR3. D genes are given only for firm matches. Size values are once, few and many counts, or a class for expanded clones, and some rows have none.

d_call: TRBD1; v_call: TRBV27; clone_size: few; j_call: TRBJ1-1; cdr3_nt: TGTGCCAGCAGTGGGCGACAGGGGTACAGTGAAGCTTTCTTT; cdr3_aa: CASSGRQGYSEAFF
d_call: -; v_call: TRBV5-1; clone_size: many; j_call: TRBJ2-3; cdr3_nt: TGCGCCAGCAGCTTGGCGATGCGGACTGATACGCAGTATTTT; cdr3_aa: CASSLAMRTDTQYF
d_call: -; v_call: TRBV15; clone_size: many; j_call: TRBJ1-5; cdr3_nt: TGTGCCACGCAGGGTTATGGGGGCGCGGGCAATCAGCCCCAGCATTTT; cdr3_aa: CATQGYGGAGNQPQHF
d_call: TRBD2; v_call: TRBV30; clone_size: few; j_call: TRBJ2-7; cdr3_nt: TGTGCCTGGAGTGTAGGGGCTAGCGGGAGGGCCCGGGAGCAGTACTTC; cdr3_aa: CAWSVGASGRAREQYF
d_call: -; v_call: TRBV4-1; clone_size: -; j_call: TRBJ1-5; cdr3_nt: TGCGCCAGCAGCCAAGATCTTGGGGGGGGAGTTGGACGCCTTTCCCAGCATTTT; cdr3_aa: CASSQDLGGGVGRLSQHF
d_call: -; v_call: TRBV20-1; clone_size: many; j_call: TRBJ1-5; cdr3_nt: TGCAGTGCTAGAGATGGGGCAGTGTATAGCAATCAGCCCCAGCATTTT; cdr3_aa: CSARDGAVYSNQPQHF
d_call: -; v_call: TRBV27; clone_size: many; j_call: TRBJ2-2; cdr3_nt: TGTGCCAGCAGTGGCGGGCCCGGGGAGCTGTTTTTT; cdr3_aa: CASSGGPGELFF
d_call: TRBD1; v_call: TRBV28; clone_size: -; j_call: TRBJ2-7; cdr3_nt: TGTGCCAGCCGGGACAGGGGTTTGTACGAGCAGTACTTC; cdr3_aa: CASRDRGLYEQYF
d_call: -; v_call: TRBV9; clone_size: many; j_call: TRBJ2-5; cdr3_nt: TGTGCCAGCAGCGTAGAGCAGGGGCCGCAGGAGACCCAGTACTTC; cdr3_aa: CASSVEQGPQETQYF
d_call: -; v_call: TRBV28; clone_size: -; j_call: TRBJ1-1; cdr3_nt: TGTGCCAGTAGTCCGCAGACACGAGGCACTGAAGCTTTCTTT; cdr3_aa: CASSPQTRGTEAFF
d_call: -; v_call: TRBV6-5; clone_size: many; j_call: TRBJ2-1; cdr3_nt: TGTGCCAGCAGTTACGATTGGGGGGCGGGTGAGCAGTTCTTC; cdr3_aa: CASSYDWGAGEQFF
d_call: -; v_call: TRBV12-3/TRBV12-4; clone_size: few; j_call: TRBJ2-1; cdr3_nt: TGTGCCAGCAGTTCCGCCCCGTTGGAGCAGTTCTTC; cdr3_aa: CASSSAPLEQFF
d_call: TRBD1; v_call: TRBV6-1; clone_size: many; j_call: TRBJ2-5; cdr3_nt: TGTGCCAGCAGTCTCGGCCTCGGACAGGGTTCGCAAGAGACCCAGTACTTC; cdr3_aa: CASSLGLGQGSQETQYF
d_call: TRBD1; v_call: TRBV7-9; clone_size: few; j_call: TRBJ1-2; cdr3_nt: TGTGCCAGCAGCTTAGTGGCAGGGGGCGATGGCTACACCTTC; cdr3_aa: CASSLVAGGDGYTF
d_call: -; v_call: TRBV3-1; clone_size: -; j_call: TRBJ2-5; cdr3_nt: TGTGCCAGCAGCCAAGAAAACTCCCCGGGAGAGACCCAGTACTTC; cdr3_aa: CASSQENSPGETQYF
d_call: TRBD1; v_call: TRBV5-1; clone_size: many; j_call: TRBJ2-7; cdr3_nt: TGCGCCAGCAGCTTCCGGACAGGGAAGAACGAGCAGTACTTC; cdr3_aa: CASSFRTGKNEQYF
d_call: -; v_call: TRBV2; clone_size: many; j_call: TRBJ1-5; cdr3_nt: TGTGCCAGCAGTGATTGGGCAGGGGACAATCAGCCCCAGCATTTT; cdr3_aa: CASSDWAGDNQPQHF
d_call: -; v_call: TRBV12-3/TRBV12-4; clone_size: -; j_call: TRBJ2-2; cdr3_nt: TGTGCCAGCAGTTTAAGTGACCTCGGCAGGGAGCTGTTTTTT; cdr3_aa: CASSLSDLGRELFF
d_call: TRBD2; v_call: TRBV19; clone_size: -; j_call: TRBJ2-7; cdr3_nt: TGTGCCAGTAGTATCCTAAGCGGGAGTTTCTACGAGCAGTACTTC; cdr3_aa: CASSILSGSFYEQYF
d_call: -; v_call: TRBV20-1; clone_size: few; j_call: TRBJ2-3; cdr3_nt: TGCAGTGGGGGCAGTAGGAGCACAGATACGCAGTATTTT; cdr3_aa: CSGGSRSTDTQYF
d_call: -; v_call: TRBV5-1; clone_size: many; j_call: TRBJ1-5; cdr3_nt: TGCGCCAGCAGCTTGGTCCCTGGGGGCAATCAGCCCCAGCATTTT; cdr3_aa: CASSLVPGGNQPQHF
d_call: -; v_call: TRBV29-1; clone_size: few; j_call: TRBJ1-2; cdr3_nt: TGCAGCGTAGAGGGGGGGAAGGGCTACACCTTC; cdr3_aa: CSVEGGKGYTF
d_call: -; v_call: TRBV13; clone_size: many; j_call: TRBJ2-7; cdr3_nt: TGTGCCAGTGGCAGGCAAATCTACGAGCAGTACTTC; cdr3_aa: CASGRQIYEQYF
d_call: -; v_call: TRBV28; clone_size: -; j_call: TRBJ1-5; cdr3_nt: TGTGCCAGCAGTTTAGGGCTGACAGGCCGCTATAGCAATCAGCCCCAGCATTTT; cdr3_aa: CASSLGLTGRYSNQPQHF